This T cell receptor beta chain was retrieved from a study of CD8 T cells in Susac syndrome. A remark on this clonotype: The antigen is undetermined.

Findings and caveats of the study: CD4+ T cell repertoires in Susac syndrome lacked clonal expansion.

With random hexamers, 0.5 to 1 ug RNA was reverse transcribed. Amplification of TCR beta CDR3 by immunoSEQ multiplex PCR spanned 54 Vbeta and 13 Jbeta. TCRdb redid the calling of the immunoSEQ multiplex PCR reads with MiXCR, one entry per CDR3 protein. Of fewer than 200,000 distinct CDR3 sequences detected, over 75% appear once; the ten largest clones hold roughly 0.087%. TCR beta sequencing was performed on blood CD8+ and CD4+ T cells. Isolation of CD8+ and CD4+ T cells was performed negatively, whereas enrichment of TEMRA cells was done by FACS. CDR3 size: 18 residues. Germline V CDR1 and CDR2: SNHLY, FYNNEI. V dropped 3 bases and J dropped 0; count of bases not matched to a gene: 5.

Specimen: CD4+ T cells from PBMCs. This clonotype was obtained from a human donor with Susac syndrome. The chain combines TRBV2 with TRBJ2-1, with 13 bases lining up with TRBD2. The CDR3 bases are TGTGCCAGCAGTGAGGGACTAGCGGGGCTAAGCTCCTACAATGAGCAGTTCTTC. Translation: CASSEGLAGLSSYNEQFF.